This TCR beta chain was identified during a study of CD8 T cells in ankylosing spondylitis. Making use of molecular barcodes, quantitative 5'-RACE generated TCR beta libraries. MiXCR, run by TCRdb on the 5' RACE reads, gives a single entry per CDR3 protein. The table has approximately 25,000 distinct CDR3 sequences, around a sixth seen once. With regard to this clonotype: Its antigen is not identified.

Study results and limitations: In ankylosing spondylitis blood, a motif of eight highly homologous TCR beta variants appeared characteristic.

The CDR3 runs to 15 residues. V lost 7 bases, J lost 0 bases, and 12 bases lay in between. The germline V gene has CDR1 WNHNN and CDR2 SYGVQD (reference sequence). Sequenced: blood. The chain recombines TRBV10-1 with TRBJ1-4, with a possible D match to TRBD1 (5 bases). The TCR comes from a male donor with ankylosing spondylitis or in good health (not recorded which). CDR3 coding DNA: TGCGCCAGCACCTGGGACTATGCAACTAATGAAAAACTGTTTTTT. Protein sequence: CASTWDYATNEKLFF.